This T cell receptor beta chain was retrieved from a study of regulatory T cells in long-lasting Graves disease. Study results and limitations: Researchers examined only peripheral blood and not thyroid tissue.

Researchers made TCR beta libraries by using iRepertoire HTBI primers and running Arm-PCR on CDR3 regions. TCRdb reprocessed the multiplex PCR reads via MiXCR and lists one record per CDR3 protein. The data hold about 470,000 distinct CDR3 sequences, with about 22% observed a single time. This clonotype showed up many times. The target antigen is unknown. The germline V and J ends were trimmed by 2 bases and 9 bases, with 17 bases remaining between them. The CDR3 loop spans 14 amino acids. Germline assignment: CDR1 MDHEN and CDR2 SYDVKM. Time point meaning: persistent/refractory GD, antithyroid drugs over 5 years with positive TRAb. Making the TCR library involved RNA that had been extracted from PBMCs. It was an endocrinology department in Xi'an, China, that provided the patients. As collected, the peripheral blood samples measured about 9.6 milliliters each and went into EDTA tubes.

This TCR was sampled from a female donor with Graves disease. The specimen was peripheral blood mononuclear cells (PBMCs), collected when the disease was refractory, from a patient treated with antithyroid drugs. V gene TRBV28 combines with J gene TRBJ2-7; tentative D call: TRBD2 (5 bases). For the CDR3, the DNA is TGTGCCAGCAGTTTAGTGCAGGACTGGAAGGGGCAGTACTTC. Residues: CASSLVQDWKGQYF.